A single sample is the source of the 14 T cell receptor beta chains below, sequenced in a study of a mutant IDH1 vaccine in newly diagnosed glioma. TCRdb's table, derived via immunoSEQ multiplex PCR, lists solely in-frame clones and lacks some. The sample comprises around 52,000 clones, around 80% of which are singletons, and 1.8% rests with the top ten. The antigens of these receptors remain unknown. Described time point: week 5, during vaccination. The investigators gave 300 ug of mutant IDH1 20-mer peptide in each vaccine dose, together with topical imiquimod. The sample was PBMCs, taken from a glioma patient whose treatment included an IDH1 peptide vaccine. The receptors shown here come from a woman aged 40 to 50 with glioma.

The gene calls are TRBV6-6 and TRBJ2-3; possible D gene TRBD2, 6 bases. The CDR3 has 11 residues. Germline V gene sequence: CDR1 MNHNY, CDR2 SVGAGI (reference sequence). Between the trimmed V and J ends, which lost 8 bases and 3 bases, there was a span of 6 bases. The CDR3 bases are TGTGCCAGCGGGGGGACAGATACGCAGTATTTT. It yields the protein CASGGTDTQYF.

Turning to this clone: Germline is not matched at one junction end, which may reflect a read error. The chain couples TRBV7-7 to TRBJ2-5, with 8 bases identical to TRBD2. The germline gives CDR1 SSHAT, CDR2 FNYEAQ (reference sequence). The CDR3 sequence is 15 residues long. CDR3: CASSSLRGGQETQYF. In DNA, the CDR3 is TGTGCTAGCAGCTCCCTCCGGGGGGGACAAGAGACCCAGTACTTC. Filled out from reference TRBV7-7 and TRBJ2-5, the complete variable domain reads GAGVSQSPRYKVTKRGQDVTLRCDPISSHATLYWYQQALGQGPEFLTYFNYEAQPDKSGLPSDRFSAERPEGSISTLTIQRTEQRDSAMYRCASSSLRGGQETQYFGPGTRLLVL.

The V and J genes are TRBV19 and TRBJ2-3; weak D call: TRBD1 (5 bases). Germline V gene data show CDR1 as LNHDA and CDR2 as SQIVND (reference sequence). Trimming took off 7 bases at V and 2 bases at J, with 13 bases between the two ends. This CDR3 has 14 amino acids. CDR3: CASKEAGNTDTQYF. The CDR3 DNA is TGTGCCAGTAAAGAGGCAGGGAACACAGATACGCAGTATTTT. Supplemented by reference TRBV19 and TRBJ2-3, the full variable domain reads DGGITQSPKYLFRKEGQNVTLSCEQNLNHDAMYWYRQDPGQGLRLIYYSQIVNDFQKGDIAEGYSVSREKKESFPLTVTSAQKNPTAFYLCASKEAGNTDTQYFGPGTRLTVL.

The chain has TRBV4-1 and TRBJ2-5, with TRBD1 matching 8 bases. Germline V gene lookup returns CDR1 MGHRA and CDR2 YSYEKL. This CDR3 is 16 amino acids long. V lost 4 bases to trimming and J lost 1 base; unmatched junction nucleotides: 8. The CDR3 is CASSRLVGTGQETQYF. As DNA, the CDR3 is TGCGCCAGCAGCCGATTGGTGGGGACAGGCCAAGAGACCCAGTACTTC.

The chain carries TRBV7-9 and TRBJ1-2; TRBD1 might be the D (5 bases). V lost 5 bases and J 0 bases, leaving 22 bases between the germline ends. This CDR3 region has 18 residues. Germline CDR1 and CDR2: SEHNR and FQNEAQ (reference sequence). The CDR3 loop is CASSASDSVLGANYGYTF. DNA for the CDR3: TGTGCCAGCAGCGCGTCCGACAGCGTCCTAGGGGCTAACTATGGCTACACCTTC.

The V gene is TRBV19, the J gene TRBJ1-2; the D is unclear. CDR3 size: 13 residues. Per germline, CDR1 LNHDA and CDR2 SQIVND (reference sequence). The V end was cut by 3 bases, the J end by 4 bases, with 9 bases between. CDR3 protein: CASSITGFYGYTF. In nucleotides, the CDR3 is TGTGCCAGTAGTATTACGGGGTTCTATGGCTACACCTTC.

The rearrangement joins TRBV27 to TRBJ1-2; the match to TRBD1 covers 8 bases. J gave up 5 bases and V 5 bases, and 7 bases lay outside the gene matches. This CDR3 has 14 amino acids. Looked up from germline, CDR1 is MNHEY and CDR2 is SMNVEV (reference sequence). CDR3 sequence reads: CASSDRTGRYGYTF. CDR3 DNA sequence: TGTGCCAGCAGTGACAGGACAGGGAGGTATGGCTACACCTTC.

J is TRBJ1-1 and V is TRBV7-2, with TRBD1 as a possible D gene (5 bases). V was clipped by 7 bases and J by 6 bases, with 15 bases between them. Per the germline V gene, CDR1 is SGHTA and CDR2 is FQGNSA. This CDR3 region has 13 residues. The DNA for the CDR3 is TGTGCCAGCACCCGCGGGGGGTGGCCTGAAGCTTTCTTT. It translates to CASTRGGWPEAFF.

The chain carries TRBV15 and TRBJ1-4; D is uncertain. Trimming pared 3 bases from V and 4 bases from J, leaving 18 bases between. In germline, CDR1 is LNHNV, CDR2 YYDKDF (reference sequence). This CDR3 contains 17 residues. The CDR3 nucleotides read TGTGCCACCAGCAGGGACCCTGCGACCCTTTTTAATGAAAAACTGTTTTTT. It specifies CATSRDPATLFNEKLFF.

The chain uses TRBV2 and TRBJ2-7, with D unresolved. The CDR3 length is 14 residues. V shed 6 bases and J shed 4 bases, with 16 bases lying between them. Germline loops: CDR1 SNHLY, CDR2 FYNNEI. CDR3 nucleotide sequence: TGTGCCAGCAGCCAAGAACCCCCTCCTTACGAGCAGTACTTC. Protein: CASSQEPPPYEQYF. Filled out from reference TRBV2 and TRBJ2-7, the complete variable domain reads EPEVTQTPSHQVTQMGQEVILRCVPISNHLYFYWYRQILGQKVEFLVSFYNNEISEKSEIFDDQFSVERPDGSNFTLKIRSTKLEDSAMYFCASSQEPPPYEQYFGPGTRLTVT.

This clone was seen a single time. The genes are TRBV2 and TRBJ2-5; D gene uncertain. V was cut by 4 bases and J by 0 bases, with 15 bases left in between. CDR1 and CDR2 from the germline V gene are SNHLY and FYNNEI. There are 16 residues in the CDR3. The CDR3 DNA reads as TGTGCCAGCAGTGGGCGTGACCACTTGTACCAAGAGACCCAGTACTTC. It encodes CASSGRDHLYQETQYF.

J is TRBJ2-7 and V is TRBV5-1; 7 nucleotides line up with TRBD1. CDR1 is SGHRS and CDR2 is YFSETQ in the germline V gene. The CDR3 consists of 14 residues. V dropped 2 bases and J dropped 4; count of bases not matched to a gene: 6. CDR3 sequence (DNA): TGCGCCAGCAGCTTCAAGGACAGGCAATACGAGCAGTACTTC. Protein sequence: CASSFKDRQYEQYF.

The chain links TRBV2 to TRBJ2-3; the match to TRBD2 covers 11 bases. V lost 5 bases and J lost 2; bases outside the gene matches: 6. This CDR3 is 16 amino acids long. In germline, CDR1 is SNHLY, CDR2 FYNNEI. The CDR3 coding sequence is TGTGCCAGCAGTATGCTAGCGGGGGGCCTCACAGATACGCAGTATTTT. Translation gives CASSMLAGGLTDTQYF.

The chain links TRBV10-3 to TRBJ1-3; perhaps TRBD1 as D (6 bases). This CDR3 spans 15 amino acids. V dropped 6 bases and J dropped 0 bases, with 12 bases sitting between them. Germline V gene lookup returns CDR1 ENHRY and CDR2 SYGVKD. Here the CDR3 reads CAIRTGTNSGNTIYF. As DNA, the CDR3 is TGTGCCATCAGGACCGGGACAAACTCTGGAAACACCATATATTTT.